The source of this TCR beta chain is a study of blood T cells in healthy people across ages. CDR1 GTSNPN and CDR2 SVGIG come from the germline V gene (reference sequence). Trimming left V 3 bases short and J 5 bases short, with 10 bases between. The CDR3 totals 13 residues. Using a J-beta primer mix together with a sample-barcoded 5' primer, a second PCR was run for roughly 6 to 12 cycles. Using its own MiXCR run on the 5' RACE reads, TCRdb lists one record per CDR3 protein. The data hold about a million distinct CDR3 sequences, with around two fifths observed a single time. Sequences were obtained from blood. This chain uses TRBV30 with TRBJ2-2; D unclear. The source is a man aged 18 to 30 in good health. The CDR3 DNA follows: TGTGCCTGGAGCTTCGTGGGGACCGGGGAGCTGTTTTTT. Translated: CAWSFVGTGELFF.